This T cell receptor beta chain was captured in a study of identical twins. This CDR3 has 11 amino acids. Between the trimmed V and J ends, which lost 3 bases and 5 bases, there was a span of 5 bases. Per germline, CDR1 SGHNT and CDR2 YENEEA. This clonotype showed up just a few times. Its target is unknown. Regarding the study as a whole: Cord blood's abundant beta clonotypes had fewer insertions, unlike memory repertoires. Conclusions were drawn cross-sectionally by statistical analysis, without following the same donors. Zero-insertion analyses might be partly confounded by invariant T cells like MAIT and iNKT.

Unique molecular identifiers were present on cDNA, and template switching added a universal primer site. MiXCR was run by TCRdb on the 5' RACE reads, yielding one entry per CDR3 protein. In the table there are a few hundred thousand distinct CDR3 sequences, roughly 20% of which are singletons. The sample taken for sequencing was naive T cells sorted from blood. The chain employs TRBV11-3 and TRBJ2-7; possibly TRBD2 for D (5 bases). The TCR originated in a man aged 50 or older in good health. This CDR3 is CASSLEDEQYF. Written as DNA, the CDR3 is TGTGCCAGCAGCTTGGAGGACGAGCAGTACTTC.